The 14 T cell receptor beta chains given below trace back to one sample, sequenced in a study of T cell responses to AZD1222 COVID-19 vaccine. Generated by immunoSEQ multiplex PCR, the TCRdb table keeps only in-frame clones and is missing some. Among roughly 140,000 clones listed, 90% were seen once. The material was peripheral blood, obtained 28 days after the second AZD1222 dose. The receptors here all came from an adult who received the AZD1222 COVID-19 vaccine.

This chain joins TRBV4-1 and TRBJ2-2; 7 bases align to TRBD2. CDR3 size: 15 residues. Trimming removed 0 bases from V and 6 bases from J; junction bases left unmatched: 4. Per the germline V gene, CDR1 is MGHRA and CDR2 is YSYEKL. The CDR3 protein is CASSQDRGLAGELFF. For the CDR3, the DNA is TGCGCCAGCAGCCAAGACCGTGGACTAGCCGGGGAGCTGTTTTTT.

The genes are TRBV7-3 and TRBJ2-7; 8 nucleotides match TRBD2. V gave up 4 bases and J gave up 6 bases; unmatched junction bases: 5. The CDR3 has 13 residues. From germline, CDR1 is SGHTA and CDR2 FQGTGA. CDR3 bases: TGTGCCAGCAGCTCTGGACTAGCCTCCGAGCAGTACTTC. This codes for CASSSGLASEQYF.

The V call is TRBV19, the J call TRBJ1-2; D gene ambiguous. CDR3 length: 15 amino acids. The germline CDR1 and CDR2 sequences are LNHDA and SQIVND (reference sequence). With 8 bases removed from V and 4 bases from J, the gap between germline ends came to 20 bases. The CDR3 sequence: CASSTRSGSAYGYTF. The CDR3 DNA reads TGTGCCAGTTCCACTAGGTCGGGGTCCGCCTATGGCTACACCTTC.

The chain combines TRBV7-9 with TRBJ2-5; D not resolved. CDR1 and CDR2 (germline): SEHNR, FQNEAQ (reference sequence). This CDR3 has 14 residues. V shed 4 bases and J shed 1 base, with 10 bases lying between them. Here the CDR3 DNA reads TGTGCCAGCAGCTACGGGCTCTTCCAAGAGACCCAGTACTTC. Translating gives CASSYGLFQETQYF.

The chain links TRBV4-1 to TRBJ1-3; no firm D call. Germline V CDR1 and CDR2: MGHRA, YSYEKL. This CDR3 spans 16 amino acids. Trimming stripped 2 bases from V and 5 bases from J, with 16 bases between. The chain's CDR3 is CASSQKSRRERNTIYF. CDR3 DNA: TGCGCCAGCAGCCAAAAAAGCCGAAGGGAGAGAAACACCATATATTTT.

The rearrangement uses TRBV19 and TRBJ2-1; D is unresolved. The germline gives CDR1 LNHDA, CDR2 SQIVND (reference sequence). The CDR3 sequence is 13 residues long. V was cut by 5 bases and J by 4 bases, with 9 bases left in between. The CDR3 reads CASSPKGYNEQFF. CDR3 DNA sequence: TGTGCCAGTAGTCCTAAAGGATACAATGAGCAGTTCTTC.

The chain links TRBV28 to TRBJ2-5; no firm D call. Germline V gives CDR1 MDHEN, CDR2 SYDVKM. There are 14 residues in the CDR3. Trimming stripped 7 bases from V and 5 bases from J, with 17 bases between. The CDR3 DNA follows: TGTGCCAGCACTCAAAAAGGTCCTACGGAGACCCAGTACTTC. Its protein is CASTQKGPTETQYF.

This chain joins TRBV7-2 and TRBJ2-5, with D perhaps TRBD1 (5 bases). Trimming cost V 5 bases and J 5 bases, with 18 bases left between them. The CDR3 is 15 amino acids. The germline gives CDR1 SGHTA, CDR2 FQGNSA. The CDR3 region is CASSPDSTRVETQYF. Here the CDR3 DNA reads TGTGCCAGCAGCCCAGACAGTACACGCGTCGAGACCCAGTACTTC.

The chain carries TRBV2 and TRBJ1-3, with a possible D match to TRBD1 (6 bases). The CDR3 runs to 13 residues. Trimming cost V 9 bases and J 3 bases, with 12 bases left between them. CDR1 SNHLY and CDR2 FYNNEI come from the germline V gene. The CDR3 protein is CARGTGHGNTIYF. Written as DNA, the CDR3 is TGTGCCAGGGGTACAGGGCATGGAAACACCATATATTTT.

The chain is built from TRBV5-8 and TRBJ1-2; the match to TRBD1 covers 9 bases. After removal of 0 bases from V and 2 bases from J, the junction contained 14 bases not matched to a gene. The CDR3 contains 19 residues. The V gene's germline CDR1 is SGHTS and CDR2 YDEGEE. The CDR3 sequence: CASSLVGTGYYRPNYGYTF. DNA for the CDR3: TGTGCCAGCAGCTTGGTGGGGACAGGGTATTATAGACCGAACTATGGCTACACCTTC. The full variable domain, completed using reference TRBV5-8 and TRBJ1-2, is EAGVTQSPTHLIKTRGQQATLRCSPISGHTSVYWYQQALGLGLQFLLWYDEGEERNRGNFPPRFSGRQFPNYSSELNVNALELEDSALYLCASSLVGTGYYRPNYGYTFGSGTRLTVV.

The genes are TRBV2 and TRBJ2-7; D is unclear. The CDR3 is 14 residues long. Germline V gene sequence: CDR1 SNHLY, CDR2 FYNNEI. With 4 bases removed from V and 1 base from J, the gap between germline ends came to 11 bases. CDR3 sequence reads: CASSARSQSYEQYF. The CDR3 DNA reads TGTGCCAGCAGTGCCAGGTCACAATCCTACGAGCAGTACTTC. The whole variable domain, filled in from reference TRBV2 and TRBJ2-7, reads EPEVTQTPSHQVTQMGQEVILRCVPISNHLYFYWYRQILGQKVEFLVSFYNNEISEKSEIFDDQFSVERPDGSNFTLKIRSTKLEDSAMYFCASSARSQSYEQYFGPGTRLTVT.

Here the CDR3 reads CASSLAPGKTNYGYTF. The CDR3 bases are TGTGCCAGCAGCTTAGCTCCAGGGAAGACTAACTATGGCTACACCTTC. The V call is TRBV7-2, the J call TRBJ1-2; D is possibly TRBD1 (5 bases). The CDR3 runs 16 residues. Trimming stripped 0 bases from V and 0 bases from J, with 11 bases between. Germline assignment: CDR1 SGHTA and CDR2 FQGNSA.

The J gene is TRBJ2-6, the V gene TRBV18, with D possibly TRBD1 on 5 matching bases. Trimming took 0 bases from V and 0 from J, leaving 9 bases between them. Germline-derived CDR1 and CDR2 are KGHSH and LQKENI. The CDR3 is 17 residues long. CDR3 sequence reads: CASSPPQGTSGANVLTF. The CDR3 DNA reads as TGTGCCAGCTCACCACCGCAGGGAACCTCTGGGGCCAACGTCCTGACTTTC. Complete variable domain (other parts from reference TRBV18 and TRBJ2-6): NAGVMQNPRHLVRRRGQEARLRCSPMKGHSHVYWYRQLPEEGLKFMVYLQKENIIDESGMPKERFSAEFPKEGPSILRIQQVVRGDSAAYFCASSPPQGTSGANVLTFGAGSRLTVL.

V usage is TRBV11-2 and J usage is TRBJ2-4, with 7 bases fitting TRBD1. The germline gives CDR1 SGHAT, CDR2 FQNNGV. The CDR3 is 18 amino acids. Trimming took 3 bases from V and 1 from J; bases not matched to a gene: 12. CDR3 in amino acids: CASSFQLTGAGAKNIQYF. CDR3 bases: TGTGCCAGCAGCTTCCAGCTCACAGGGGCAGGGGCCAAAAACATTCAGTACTTC.